This T cell receptor beta chain comes out of a study of identical twins' blood T cells. TCRdb passed the 5' RACE reads through MiXCR, listing each CDR3 protein once. This table holds fewer than 450,000 distinct CDR3 sequences, around 30% found once. V shed 3 bases and J shed 7 bases, with 9 bases lying between them. Per the germline V gene, CDR1 is SGHTA and CDR2 is FQGNSA. CDR3 size: 13 residues. The gene calls are TRBV7-2 and TRBJ1-4, with D possibly TRBD1 on 6 matching bases. Source material: PBMCs. The sequence was collected from a woman aged 18 to 55 in good health. The CDR3 bases are TGTGCCAGCAGCTTTGGGGGGGCTGAAAAACTGTTTTTT. As protein: CASSFGGAEKLFF.